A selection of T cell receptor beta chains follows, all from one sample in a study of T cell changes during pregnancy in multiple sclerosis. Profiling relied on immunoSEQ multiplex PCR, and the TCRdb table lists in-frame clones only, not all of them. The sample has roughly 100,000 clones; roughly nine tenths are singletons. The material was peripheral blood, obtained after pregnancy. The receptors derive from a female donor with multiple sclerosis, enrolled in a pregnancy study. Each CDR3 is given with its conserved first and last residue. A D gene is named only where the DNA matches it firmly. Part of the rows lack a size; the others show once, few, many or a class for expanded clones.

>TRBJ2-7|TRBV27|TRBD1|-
TGTGCCAGCAGCAAAAGTCCCGGGACAGGGGTCGGGCAGTACTTC
CASSKSPGTGVGQYF
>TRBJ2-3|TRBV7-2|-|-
TGTGCCACCAGGGGGGGGGTGGCAGATACGCAGTATTTT
CATRGGVADTQYF
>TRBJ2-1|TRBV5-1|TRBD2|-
TGCGCCAGCAGCACCCGACTAGCGGGAGTGAGAAGGTCCTACAATGAGCAGTTCTTC
CASSTRLAGVRRSYNEQFF
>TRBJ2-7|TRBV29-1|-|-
TGCAGCGTTGAAGCCGACAGAGACTACGAGCAGTACTTC
CSVEADRDYEQYF
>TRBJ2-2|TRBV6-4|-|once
TGTGCCAGCAGGGCTCAGGGGCTTAACACCGGGGAGCTGTTTTTT
CASRAQGLNTGELFF
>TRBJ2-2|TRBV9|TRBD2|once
TGTGCCAGCAGCGTAGAACCTAGCGGGAGGTCCCGGGACACCGGGGAGCTGTTTTTT
CASSVEPSGRSRDTGELFF
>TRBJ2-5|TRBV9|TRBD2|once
TGTGCCAGCAGCGTAGAAAGCGGGGGCTTACAAGAGACCCAGTACTTC
CASSVESGGLQETQYF
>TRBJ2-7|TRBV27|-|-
TGTGCCAGCAGTGAGCGGACGTTACAAGCAAAAAACGAGCAGTACTTC
CASSERTLQAKNEQYF
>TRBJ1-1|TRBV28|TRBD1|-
TGTGCCAGCAGTTTATCGGCCAGGGGGCTTGATGAAGCTTTCTTT
CASSLSARGLDEAFF
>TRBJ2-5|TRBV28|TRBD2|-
TGTGCCAGCAGCTCCTATCATAGCGGGAACCCACTAAGAAACCAAGAGACCCAGTACTTC
CASSSYHSGNPLRNQETQYF
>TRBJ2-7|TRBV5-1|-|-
TGCGCCAGCAGCATAGGTCCGGGTTCCAACTACGAGCAGTACTTC
CASSIGPGSNYEQYF